The 7 T cell receptor beta chains below were found in one sample sequenced in a study of cytotoxic CD8 clonotypes in ibrutinib-treated CLL. Here immunoSEQ multiplex PCR was the method, and the copy in TCRdb shows in-frame clones only, minus some. The table includes about 140,000 clones, roughly 90% detected once. Sequencing used PBMCs, obtained after 12 months of ibrutinib treatment. Every receptor here comes from a human donor with chronic lymphocytic leukemia.

The chain couples TRBV7-9 to TRBJ1-3, with D unresolved. The CDR3 is 15 residues long. Trimming took 5 bases from V and 4 from J, leaving 15 bases between them. Germline CDR1 and CDR2: SEHNR and FQNEAQ (reference sequence). The CDR3 spells CASSKNDGKGNTIYF. CDR3 nucleotide sequence: TGTGCCAGCAGCAAGAACGACGGAAAAGGAAACACCATATATTTT.

V and J are TRBV27 and TRBJ2-3, with D possibly being TRBD2 (5 bases). Germline loops: CDR1 MNHEY, CDR2 SMNVEV (reference sequence). V gave up 3 bases and J gave up 2 bases, with 12 bases separating them. This CDR3 is built from 15 residues. Written as DNA, the CDR3 is TGTGCCAGCAGTTTTCAAGCGGCTTACACAGATACGCAGTATTTT. Its translation is CASSFQAAYTDTQYF.

The chain is built from TRBV7-2 and TRBJ1-5; the D gene is possibly TRBD1 (6 bases). CDR1 and CDR2 (germline): SGHTA, FQGNSA. The CDR3 covers 14 residues. The V and J ends lost 5 bases and 3 bases respectively, with 11 bases between them. Here the CDR3 reads CASSTRTVNQPQHF. CDR3 in DNA: TGTGCCAGCAGCACCCGGACAGTCAATCAGCCCCAGCATTTT.

The chain has TRBV7-2 and TRBJ1-2; D not certain. The CDR3 has 11 amino acids. Germline V CDR1 and CDR2: SGHTA, FQGNSA. V lost 7 bases and J 8 bases, leaving 11 bases between the germline ends. CDR3 sequence reads: CASTRYGGYTF. The CDR3 bases are TGTGCCAGCACCCGTTACGGCGGCTACACCTTC.

The V call is TRBV28, the J call TRBJ2-2; D is perhaps TRBD2 (5 bases). This CDR3 is built from 14 residues. V was trimmed by 6 bases and J by 2 bases, leaving 10 bases between them. CDR1 and CDR2 (germline): MDHEN, SYDVKM. In DNA form, the CDR3 reads TGTGCCAGCAGCCCCACTAGAAACACCGGGGAGCTGTTTTTT. Its translation is CASSPTRNTGELFF.

The rearrangement uses TRBV19 and TRBJ2-7; maybe TRBD1 (7 bases). Germline loops: CDR1 LNHDA, CDR2 SQIVND (reference sequence). With 3 bases removed from V and 4 bases from J, the gap between germline ends came to 16 bases. CDR3 length equals 15 residues. The CDR3 DNA reads as TGTGCCAGTAGTATGGGGTCGACAGGGACTTACGAGCAGTACTTC. Its protein product is CASSMGSTGTYEQYF.

The chain links TRBV7-2 to TRBJ1-2, with TRBD1 matching 7 bases. The V gene's germline CDR1 is SGHTA and CDR2 FQGNSA. V shed 3 bases and J 5 bases; nucleotides not matched to a gene: 9. The CDR3 runs 15 residues. CDR3 protein: CASSFTGTELYGYTF. The CDR3 DNA is TGTGCCAGCAGCTTTACCGGGACAGAACTATATGGCTACACCTTC.